This T cell receptor beta chain was identified during a study of CD8+CD57+ T cells in acquired aplastic anemia. Overall study: Sorted CD4+ and CD8+ cells gave an average of roughly 3.3 ug of DNA. Broader study findings: Patients and controls had CD8+ Simpson's diversity values that were not significantly distinct.

CDR3 and TCR beta VDJ profiling relied on a genomic DNA template. Using its own MiXCR run on the reads, TCRdb lists one record per CDR3 protein. There are about 250,000 distinct CDR3 sequences in the sample; 40% to 50% occur only once, and 6.5% to 10% lies in the top ten. At least ten counts were recorded for this clonotype. What it binds is unknown. CD8+CD57+ cell expansion had been shown by flow cytometry in patients chosen for sequencing. All participating patients were living with severe acquired aplastic anemia. Patients had received no therapy at the time of blood sampling. CDR1 is SGDLS and CDR2 is YYNGEE in the germline V gene. With 7 bases removed from V and 6 bases from J, the gap between germline ends came to 8 bases. The CDR3 contains 11 residues.

The J gene is TRBJ2-1, the V gene TRBV9; D possibly corresponds to TRBD2 (7 bases). The receptor comes from a human donor with aplastic anemia. The sequencing input was sorted CD4+, CD8+, or CD8+CD57+ T cells (not recorded which) from PBMCs. CDR3 coding DNA: TGTGCCAGCGGGGGGGCCAATGAGCAGTTCTTC. It is translated as CASGGANEQFF.